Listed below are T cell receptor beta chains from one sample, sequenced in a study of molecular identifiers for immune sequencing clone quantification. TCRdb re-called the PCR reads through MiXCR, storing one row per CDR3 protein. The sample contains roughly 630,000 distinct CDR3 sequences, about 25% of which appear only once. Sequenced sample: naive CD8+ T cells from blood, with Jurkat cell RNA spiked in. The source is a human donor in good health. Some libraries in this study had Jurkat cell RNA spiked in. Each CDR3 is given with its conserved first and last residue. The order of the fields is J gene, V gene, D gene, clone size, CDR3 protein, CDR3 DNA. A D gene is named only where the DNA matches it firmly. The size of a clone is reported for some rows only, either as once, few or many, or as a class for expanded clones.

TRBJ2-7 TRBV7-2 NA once CARSLDYEQYF TGTGCCCGCAGCTTGGATTACGAGCAGTACTTC
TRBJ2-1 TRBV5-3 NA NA CASSLPRDSPYNEQFF TGTGCCAGCAGCTTGCCCCGGGACTCCCCCTACAATGAGCAGTTCTTC
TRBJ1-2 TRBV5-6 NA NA CASSSALGGYTF TGTGCCAGCAGCTCCGCATTGGGAGGCTACACCTTC
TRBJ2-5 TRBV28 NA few CASSLTTGGLRETQYF TGTGCCAGCAGCCTAACCACCGGGGGACTTAGGGAGACCCAGTACTTC
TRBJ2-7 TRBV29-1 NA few CSVTGWSESYEQYF TGCAGCGTTACAGGGTGGAGTGAGTCCTACGAGCAGTACTTC
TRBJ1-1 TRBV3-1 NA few CASSQAGTPEAFF TGTGCCAGCAGCCAAGCAGGGACGCCTGAAGCTTTCTTT
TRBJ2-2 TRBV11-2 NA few CASSLAPQGSTGELFF TGTGCCAGCAGCTTAGCCCCCCAGGGTAGCACCGGGGAGCTGTTTTTT
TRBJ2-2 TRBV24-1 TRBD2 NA CATSDPSSGRLTGELFF TGTGCCACCAGTGACCCGTCTAGCGGGAGGTTAACCGGGGAGCTGTTTTTT
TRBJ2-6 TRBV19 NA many CASSRTPDSEYSGANVLTF TGTGCCAGTAGTAGGACCCCGGACAGCGAATACTCTGGGGCCAACGTCCTGACTTTC
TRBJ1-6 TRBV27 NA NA CASSKGVGNSPLHF TGTGCCAGCAGCAAAGGGGTTGGGAATTCACCCCTCCACTTT
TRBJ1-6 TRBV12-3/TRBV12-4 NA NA CASSPSGPLHF TGTGCCAGCAGTCCGAGTGGGCCCCTCCACTTT
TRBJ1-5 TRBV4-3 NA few CASSTLLEDHSNQPQHF TGCGCCAGCAGCACCCTTCTCGAAGACCATAGCAATCAGCCCCAGCATTTT
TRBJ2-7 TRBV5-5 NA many CASSTRWDSPYEQYF TGTGCCAGCAGCACCCGATGGGACTCCCCCTACGAGCAGTACTTC
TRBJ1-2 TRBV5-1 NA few CASSLGPDIPYGYTF TGCGCCAGCAGCTTGGGTCCGGACATACCCTATGGCTACACCTTC
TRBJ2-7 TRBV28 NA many CASSPPPSSYEQYF TGTGCCAGCAGTCCCCCCCCGTCCTCCTACGAGCAGTACTTC
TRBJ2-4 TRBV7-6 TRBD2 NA CASSLERPTSGGTGENIQYF TGTGCCAGCAGCTTAGAAAGGCCGACTAGCGGGGGGACCGGGGAAAACATTCAGTACTTC
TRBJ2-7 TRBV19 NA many CASSIRTAPYSEEQYF TGTGCCAGTAGTATCCGGACAGCACCGTACTCCGAGGAGCAGTACTTC
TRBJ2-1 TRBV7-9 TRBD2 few CASSTTSGGSYNEQFF TGTGCCAGCAGCACTACTAGCGGGGGGTCCTACAATGAGCAGTTCTTC
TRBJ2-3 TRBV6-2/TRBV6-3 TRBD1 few CASSYYDRGRKDTQYF TGTGCCAGCAGTTACTACGACAGGGGTCGTAAAGATACGCAGTATTTT
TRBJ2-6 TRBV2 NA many CASSPSSGANVLTF TGTGCCAGCAGTCCTAGCTCTGGGGCCAACGTCCTGACTTTC
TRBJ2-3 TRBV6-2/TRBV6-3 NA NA CAPKGGGVTDTQYF TGTGCCCCAAAAGGGGGGGGCGTTACAGATACGCAGTATTTT
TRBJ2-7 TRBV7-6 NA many CASSLGETYEQYF TGTGCCAGCAGCTTGGGCGAAACCTACGAGCAGTACTTC
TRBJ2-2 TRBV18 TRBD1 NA CASSPPGQANTGELFF TGTGCCAGCTCACCACCGGGACAGGCTAACACCGGGGAGCTGTTTTTT
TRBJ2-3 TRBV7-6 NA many CASGAGTDTQYF TGTGCGTCCGGGGCTGGCACAGATACGCAGTATTTT